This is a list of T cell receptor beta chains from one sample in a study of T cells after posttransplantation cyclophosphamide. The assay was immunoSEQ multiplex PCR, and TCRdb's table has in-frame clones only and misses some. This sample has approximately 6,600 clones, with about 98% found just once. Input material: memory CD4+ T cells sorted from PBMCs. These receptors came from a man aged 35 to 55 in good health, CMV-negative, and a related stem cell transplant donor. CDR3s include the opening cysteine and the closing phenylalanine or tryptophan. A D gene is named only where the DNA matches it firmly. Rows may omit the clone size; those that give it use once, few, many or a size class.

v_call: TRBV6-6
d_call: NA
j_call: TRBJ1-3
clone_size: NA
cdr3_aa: CASSADISSGNTIYF
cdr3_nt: TGTGCCAGCAGTGCAGACATTAGCTCTGGAAACACCATATATTTT

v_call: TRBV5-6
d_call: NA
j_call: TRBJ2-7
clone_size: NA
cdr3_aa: CASSFGAILREQYF
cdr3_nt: TGTGCCAGCAGCTTCGGTGCCATATTACGCGAGCAGTACTTC

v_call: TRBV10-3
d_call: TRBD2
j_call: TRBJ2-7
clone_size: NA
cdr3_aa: CAINREVSYEQYF
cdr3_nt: TGTGCCATCAATCGGGAGGTCTCCTACGAGCAGTACTTC

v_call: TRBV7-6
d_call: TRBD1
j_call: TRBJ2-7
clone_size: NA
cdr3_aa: CASSLASRGSVEQYF
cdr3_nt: TGTGCCAGCAGCTTAGCAAGCAGGGGGTCCGTCGAGCAGTACTTC

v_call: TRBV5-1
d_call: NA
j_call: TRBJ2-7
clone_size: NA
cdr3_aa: CASNQAGSYEQYF
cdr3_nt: TGCGCCAGCAACCAGGCGGGATCCTACGAGCAGTACTTC

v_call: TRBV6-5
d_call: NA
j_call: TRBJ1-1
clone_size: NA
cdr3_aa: CASSPPEGQGEAFF
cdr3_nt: TGTGCCAGCAGTCCGCCGGAGGGGCAAGGTGAAGCTTTCTTT

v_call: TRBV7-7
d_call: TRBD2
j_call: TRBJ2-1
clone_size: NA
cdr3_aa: CASSLGSGNEQFF
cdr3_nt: TGTGCTAGCAGCTTGGGTAGCGGGAATGAGCAGTTCTTC

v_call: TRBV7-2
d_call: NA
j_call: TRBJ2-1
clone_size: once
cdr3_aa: CASTSTSREQFF
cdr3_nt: TGTGCCAGCACCTCAACTAGTCGAGAGCAGTTCTTC

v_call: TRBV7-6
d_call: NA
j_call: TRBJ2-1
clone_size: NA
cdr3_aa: CASSPFDGNNEQFF
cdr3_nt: TGTGCCAGCAGCCCCTTTGACGGGAACAATGAGCAGTTCTTC

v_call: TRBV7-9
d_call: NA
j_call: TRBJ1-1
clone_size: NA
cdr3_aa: CASSLQGSMNTEAFF
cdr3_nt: TGTGCCAGCAGCTTGCAGGGCTCCATGAACACTGAAGCTTTCTTT

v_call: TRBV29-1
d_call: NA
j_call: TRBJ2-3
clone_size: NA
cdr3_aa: CSVENRARDTQYF
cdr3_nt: TGCAGCGTTGAAAACAGGGCAAGGGATACGCAGTATTTT

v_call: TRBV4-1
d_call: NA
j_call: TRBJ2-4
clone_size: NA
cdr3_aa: CASSQDVWRELGNIQYF
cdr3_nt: TGCGCCAGCAGCCAAGACGTGTGGCGGGAACTAGGAAACATTCAGTACTTC

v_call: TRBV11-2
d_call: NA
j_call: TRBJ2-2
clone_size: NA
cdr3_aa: CASPTGPNTGELFF
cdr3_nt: TGTGCCAGCCCCACAGGGCCGAACACCGGGGAGCTGTTTTTT

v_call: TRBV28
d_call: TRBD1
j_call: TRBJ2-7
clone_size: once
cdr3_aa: CASTTRGLTYEQYF
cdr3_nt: TGTGCCAGCACTACCAGGGGGTTGACCTACGAGCAGTACTTC

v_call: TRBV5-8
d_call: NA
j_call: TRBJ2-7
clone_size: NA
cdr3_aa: CASSQRTANSYEQYF
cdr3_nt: TGTGCCAGCAGCCAGCGGACGGCGAACTCCTACGAGCAGTACTTC

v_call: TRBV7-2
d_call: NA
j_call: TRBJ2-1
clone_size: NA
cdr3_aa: CASSLVRGGVAFF
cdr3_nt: TGTGCCAGCAGCTTAGTAAGAGGGGGAGTCGCGTTCTTC

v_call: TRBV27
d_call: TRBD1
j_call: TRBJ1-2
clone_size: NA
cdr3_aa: CASSFQLTGGGYTF
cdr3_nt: TGTGCCAGCAGTTTCCAACTGACAGGGGGTGGCTACACCTTC

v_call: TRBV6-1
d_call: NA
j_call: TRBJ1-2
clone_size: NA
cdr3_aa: CASSEKIGYGYTF
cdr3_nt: TGTGCCAGCAGCGAAAAAATCGGCTATGGCTACACCTTC

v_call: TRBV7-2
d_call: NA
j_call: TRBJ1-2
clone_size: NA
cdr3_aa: CASSPGGYGYTF
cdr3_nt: TGTGCCAGCAGCCCGGGGGGCTATGGCTACACCTTC

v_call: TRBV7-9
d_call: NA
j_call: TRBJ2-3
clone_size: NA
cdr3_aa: CASSHPLSGSTDTQYF
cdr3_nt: TGTGCCAGCAGCCACCCTCTTAGCGGTAGCACAGATACGCAGTATTTT

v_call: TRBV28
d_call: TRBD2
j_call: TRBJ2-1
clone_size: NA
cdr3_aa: CASSSRLAGGPMGFNEQFF
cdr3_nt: TGTGCCAGCAGTTCAAGACTAGCGGGAGGGCCTATGGGGTTCAATGAGCAGTTCTTC

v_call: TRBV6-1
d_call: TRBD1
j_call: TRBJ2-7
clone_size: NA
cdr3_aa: CASSEALQGSTGSSYEQYF
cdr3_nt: TGTGCCAGCAGTGAAGCGCTTCAGGGGTCGACAGGGAGCTCCTACGAGCAGTACTTC

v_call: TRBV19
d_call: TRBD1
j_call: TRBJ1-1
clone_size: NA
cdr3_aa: CASSETGRPEAFF
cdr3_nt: TGTGCCAGTAGTGAGACAGGGAGGCCTGAAGCTTTCTTT

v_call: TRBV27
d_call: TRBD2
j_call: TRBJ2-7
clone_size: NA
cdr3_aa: CASATSDEYDQYF
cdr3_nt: TGTGCCAGCGCGACTAGCGATGAGTACGATCAGTACTTC

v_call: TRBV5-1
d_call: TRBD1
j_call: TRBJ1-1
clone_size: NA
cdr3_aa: CASSPQTGLGTEAFF
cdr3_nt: TGCGCCAGCAGCCCCCAGACAGGGTTGGGCACTGAAGCTTTCTTT

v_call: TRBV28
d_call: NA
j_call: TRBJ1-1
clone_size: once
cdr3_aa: CASSSTGTGRAFF
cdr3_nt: TGTGCCAGCAGTTCCACAGGGACGGGAAGGGCTTTCTTT

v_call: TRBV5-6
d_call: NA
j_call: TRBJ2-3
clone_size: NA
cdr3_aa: CASSLPRGTQYF
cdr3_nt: TGTGCCAGCAGCCTCCCCCGAGGAACGCAGTATTTT

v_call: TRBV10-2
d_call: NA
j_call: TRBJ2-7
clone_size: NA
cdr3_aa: CASSGSRREGQQYF
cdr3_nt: TGCGCCAGCAGTGGTTCCCGGCGGGAAGGACAGCAGTACTTC

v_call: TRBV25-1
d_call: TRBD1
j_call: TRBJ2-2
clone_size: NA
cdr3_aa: CASSGRQGATGELFF
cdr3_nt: TGTGCCAGCAGTGGACGACAGGGCGCAACCGGGGAGCTGTTTTTT

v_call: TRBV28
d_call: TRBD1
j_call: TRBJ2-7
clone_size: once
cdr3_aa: CASSLWLLGQVYSYEQYF
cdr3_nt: TGTGCCAGCAGTTTATGGCTTCTTGGACAGGTCTACTCCTACGAGCAGTACTTC

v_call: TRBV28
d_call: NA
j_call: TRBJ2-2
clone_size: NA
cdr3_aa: CASSPLGASGTGELFF
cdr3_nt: TGTGCCAGCAGCCCCTTGGGGGCCAGCGGCACCGGGGAGCTGTTTTTT

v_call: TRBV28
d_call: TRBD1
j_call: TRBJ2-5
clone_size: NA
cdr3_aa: CASSNPGQGLVWYF
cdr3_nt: TGTGCCAGCAGCAACCCGGGACAGGGGCTTGTTTGGTACTTC

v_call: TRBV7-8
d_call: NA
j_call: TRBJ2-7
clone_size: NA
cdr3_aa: CASSLVVQGLYF
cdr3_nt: TGTGCCAGCAGCTTAGTTGTTCAGGGGCTGTACTTC

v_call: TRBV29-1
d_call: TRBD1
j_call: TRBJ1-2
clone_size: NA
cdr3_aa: CSVDEGARHGYTF
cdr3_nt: TGCAGCGTTGATGAGGGGGCGCGTCATGGCTACACCTTC

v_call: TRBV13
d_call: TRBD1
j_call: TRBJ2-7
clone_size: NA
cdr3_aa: CASSSPYRGRDYEQYF
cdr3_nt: TGTGCCAGCAGCTCACCTTACAGGGGGCGTGACTACGAGCAGTACTTC

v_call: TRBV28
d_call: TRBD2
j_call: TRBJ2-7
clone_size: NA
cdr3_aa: CASSTSGRTYEQYF
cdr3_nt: TGTGCCAGCAGCACTAGCGGGAGGACCTACGAGCAGTACTTC

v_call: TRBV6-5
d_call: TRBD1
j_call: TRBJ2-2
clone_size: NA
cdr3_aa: CASSYPTGGGHGELFF
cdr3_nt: TGTGCCAGCAGTTACCCGACAGGGGGCGGTCACGGGGAGCTGTTTTTT

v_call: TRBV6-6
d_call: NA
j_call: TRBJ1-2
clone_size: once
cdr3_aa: CASSLDSHYGYTF
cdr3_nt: TGTGCCAGCAGTTTGGACAGCCACTATGGCTACACCTTC

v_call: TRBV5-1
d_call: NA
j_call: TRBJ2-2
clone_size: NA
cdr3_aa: CASSLAGGQNTGELFF
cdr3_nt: TGCGCCAGCAGCTTGGCGGGCGGACAGAACACCGGGGAGCTGTTTTTT

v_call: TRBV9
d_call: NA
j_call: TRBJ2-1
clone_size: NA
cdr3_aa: CASSVGRLALNEQFF
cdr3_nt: TGTGCCAGCAGCGTAGGGAGGCTAGCGCTTAATGAGCAGTTCTTC

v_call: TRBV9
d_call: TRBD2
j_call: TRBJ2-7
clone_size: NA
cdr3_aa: CASSLLAGAREQYF
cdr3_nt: TGTGCCAGCAGCCTTCTAGCGGGAGCCCGCGAGCAGTACTTC

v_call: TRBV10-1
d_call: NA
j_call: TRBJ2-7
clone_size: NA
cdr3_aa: CASSESANYEQYF
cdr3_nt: TGCGCCAGCAGTGAGTCGGCCAACTACGAGCAGTACTTC

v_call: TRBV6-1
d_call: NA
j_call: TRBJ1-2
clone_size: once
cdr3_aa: CASWATLTSAYGYTF
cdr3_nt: TGTGCCAGCTGGGCAACCCTAACCTCGGCCTATGGCTACACCTTC

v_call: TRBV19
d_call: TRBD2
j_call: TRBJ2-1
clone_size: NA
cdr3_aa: CASSNPFAGGNEQFF
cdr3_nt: TGTGCCAGTAGTAACCCCTTCGCGGGAGGTAACGAGCAGTTCTTC

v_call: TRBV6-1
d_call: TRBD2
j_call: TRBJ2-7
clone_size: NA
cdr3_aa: CASKGTSGMWQYF
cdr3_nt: TGTGCCAGCAAAGGGACTAGCGGGATGTGGCAGTACTTC

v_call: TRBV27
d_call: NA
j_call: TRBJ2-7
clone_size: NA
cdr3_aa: CASAGSSFSYEQYF
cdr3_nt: TGTGCCAGCGCTGGGAGCTCTTTCTCCTACGAGCAGTACTTC